These 20 T cell receptor beta chains were all obtained from the same sample, sequenced in a study of blood T cell repertoires in COVID-19. Measured with immunoSEQ multiplex PCR; TCRdb has only the in-frame clones, and not every one. There are 110,000 to 150,000 clones in the sample; roughly 88% occur only once, and 10% to 13% lies in the top ten. The sequencing input was peripheral blood. These receptors all stem from a man aged 55 to 70 with active or convalescent COVID-19.

This clone has a handful of counts. The chain links TRBV27 to TRBJ2-6; D not resolved. CDR1 and CDR2 from the germline V gene are MNHEY and SMNVEV (reference sequence). V was cut by 5 bases and J by 0 bases, with 14 bases left in between. The CDR3 length is 17 residues. CDR3 coding DNA: TGTGCCAGCAGTCCCATCAATGCAGTCTCTGGGGCCAACGTCCTGACTTTC. Protein sequence: CASSPINAVSGANVLTF.

The chain combines TRBV11-3 with TRBJ2-1; D may be TRBD2 (6 bases). Germline lookup yields CDR1 SGHNT and CDR2 YENEEA. V lost 0 bases and J 0 bases, leaving 9 bases between the germline ends. The CDR3 covers 16 residues. CDR3 region: CASSLEPGVSYNEQFF. The CDR3 DNA reads as TGTGCCAGCAGCTTAGAACCGGGGGTCTCCTACAATGAGCAGTTCTTC.

Only one count was recorded for this clone. This chain links TRBV12-5 with TRBJ2-2; D remains ambiguous. CDR3 length equals 15 residues. The V end was cut by 0 bases, the J end by 4 bases, with 9 bases between. Germline loops: CDR1 LGHNT, CDR2 FRNRAP. In DNA form, the CDR3 reads TGTGCTAGTGGTTTGGTATACACGGGCACCGGGGAGCTGTTTTTT. Amino acids: CASGLVYTGTGELFF.

The rearrangement uses TRBV3-1 (or the pseudogene TRBV3-2) and TRBJ1-2; tentatively, D is TRBD1 (6 bases). CDR3 length: 16 amino acids. Germline CDR1 LGHDT, CDR2 YNNKEL (reference sequence). The V end lost 2 bases, the J end lost 4 bases, and 17 bases lay between the germline ends. CDR3 sequence reads: CASSQKVGATIYGYTF. CDR3 coding DNA: TGTGCCAGCAGCCAAAAAGTGGGGGCCACCATCTATGGCTACACCTTC.

The V and J genes are TRBV30 and TRBJ1-1; 8 bases are a match to TRBD1. The CDR3 sequence is 14 residues long. Germline V gives CDR1 GTSNPN, CDR2 SVGIG (reference sequence). J lost 5 bases, V lost 3 bases, and 8 bases had no gene match. The CDR3 reads CAWRSRGLRTEAFF. The CDR3 region has the DNA TGTGCCTGGAGGAGCAGGGGGCTGAGAACTGAAGCTTTCTTT.

The chain links TRBV30 to TRBJ2-1; D is unclear. Germline V CDR1 and CDR2: GTSNPN, SVGIG (reference sequence). This CDR3 is built from 13 residues. Trimming removed 0 bases from V and 7 bases from J, with 10 bases in between. This chain's CDR3 is CAWSVGSGNEQFF. CDR3 coding DNA: TGTGCCTGGAGTGTAGGTTCAGGTAATGAGCAGTTCTTC. The full variable domain, rest sourced from reference TRBV30 and TRBJ2-1, is SQTIHQWPATLVQPVGSPLSLECTVEGTSNPNLYWYRQAAGRGLQLLFYSVGIGQISSEVPQNLSASRPQDRQFILSSKKLLLSDSGFYLCAWSVGSGNEQFFGPGTRLTVL.

The chain links TRBV6-2 or TRBV6-3 to TRBJ2-5; no clear D gene. V gave up 2 bases and J gave up 4 bases, with 11 bases separating them. CDR3 length equals 14 residues. CDR1 is MNHEY and CDR2 is SVGEGT in the germline V gene. The CDR3 DNA follows: TGTGCCAGCAGTTACAGTGGTACTCTAGAGACCCAGTACTTC. It is translated as CASSYSGTLETQYF.

The rearrangement links TRBV7-8 to TRBJ1-5; 7 nucleotides agree with TRBD1. Germline assignment: CDR1 SGHVS and CDR2 FQNEAQ. This CDR3 is 15 amino acids long. With V trimmed by 2 bases and J by 4 bases, 5 bases remained unmatched. CDR3 sequence (DNA): TGTGCCAGCAGCTTACGGGACAGACTAAATCAGCCCCAGCATTTT. This sequence encodes CASSLRDRLNQPQHF.

The rearrangement links TRBV18 to TRBJ1-6, with D tentatively TRBD1 (6 bases). The CDR3 is 16 amino acids. Trimming removed 6 bases from V and 2 bases from J, with 14 bases in between. CDR1 is KGHSH, CDR2 LQKENI, per germline. The CDR3 nucleotides read TGTGCCAGCTCCGCACAGGGTGGCACCTATAATTCACCCCTCCACTTT. Protein product: CASSAQGGTYNSPLHF.

This chain uses TRBV7-8 with TRBJ1-5, with D maybe TRBD1 (5 bases). This CDR3 has 16 residues. From germline, CDR1 is SGHVS and CDR2 FQNEAQ. The V gene lost 5 bases and the J gene lost 4 bases, with 18 bases spanning the gap. Written as DNA, the CDR3 is TGTGCCAGCAGCCGGACGCGACCCGGGGGGAATCAGCCCCAGCATTTT. Translation: CASSRTRPGGNQPQHF.

J is TRBJ1-4 and V is TRBV6-5; D ambiguous. V was cut by 6 bases and J by 2 bases, with 10 bases left in between. The CDR3 consists of 14 residues. The germline V gene encodes CDR1 MNHEY and CDR2 SVGAGI. The CDR3 reads CASRAGSTNEKLFF. The CDR3 DNA reads TGTGCCAGCAGGGCGGGTTCGACTAATGAAAAACTGTTTTTT.

J is TRBJ2-2 and V is TRBV5-4, with a possible D match to TRBD1 (6 bases). The CDR3 is 13 amino acids. V shed 4 bases and J shed 4 bases, with 8 bases lying between them. Per germline, CDR1 SGHNT and CDR2 YYREEE (reference sequence). The chain's CDR3 is CASSRTVTGELFF. The CDR3 DNA sequence: TGTGCCAGCAGCAGGACAGTCACCGGGGAGCTGTTTTTT.

This clone was recorded only once. The chain has TRBV4-3 and TRBJ1-2; 8 nucleotides agree with TRBD1. This CDR3 has 17 amino acids. Germline CDR1 LGHNA, CDR2 YSLEER. V lost 1 base, J lost 4 bases, and 11 bases stayed unmatched. The CDR3: CASSQGRDRGSGYGYTF. DNA of the CDR3: TGCGCCAGCAGCCAAGGAAGAGACAGGGGCTCCGGCTATGGCTACACCTTC.

Only one count was recorded for this clone. The gene calls are TRBV6-5 and TRBJ2-7, with 8 bases fitting TRBD1. Germline trimming cut 4 bases from V and 4 bases from J; bases unmatched to any gene: 9. Germline V gene data show CDR1 as MNHEY and CDR2 as SVGAGI. The CDR3 consists of 15 residues. For the CDR3, the DNA is TGTGCCAGCAGTTTTGGGGCAGGGGGCTCGTACGAGCAGTACTTC. Its protein product is CASSFGAGGSYEQYF.

J is TRBJ1-2 and V is TRBV7-9; 7 positions match TRBD1. The V segment lost 5 bases and the J segment 4 bases; nucleotides outside the gene matches: 7. The CDR3 is 14 amino acids. Germline V gives CDR1 SEHNR, CDR2 FQNEAQ (reference sequence). The CDR3 sequence is CASSRDGTVYGYTF. The CDR3, as DNA: TGTGCCAGCAGCCGGGACGGGACAGTCTATGGCTACACCTTC. Variable domain in full (rest from reference TRBV7-9 and TRBJ1-2): DTGVSQNPRHKITKRGQNVTFRCDPISEHNRLYWYRQTLGQGPEFLTYFQNEAQLEKSRLLSDRFSAERPKGSFSTLEIQRTEQGDSAMYLCASSRDGTVYGYTFGSGTRLTVV.

This clone appeared once. The chain employs TRBV2 and TRBJ2-7; 7 bases line up with TRBD1. V dropped 6 bases and J dropped 7; count of bases not matched to a gene: 9. The CDR3 consists of 13 residues. The germline gives CDR1 SNHLY, CDR2 FYNNEI. DNA of the CDR3: TGTGCCAGCAGGGACAGGTCTACGTCGGAGCAGTACTTC. Translation gives CASRDRSTSEQYF.

This rearrangement joins TRBV10-3 to TRBJ2-7; TRBD2 matches 10 bases. The CDR3 has 15 residues. Germline V gene lookup returns CDR1 ENHRY and CDR2 SYGVKD. V lost 3 bases to trimming and J lost 7 bases; unmatched junction nucleotides: 9. CDR3 sequence (DNA): TGTGCCATCAGTGAAGGGCTAGCGGGAGCGGGGGAGCAGTACGTC. Its translation: CAISEGLAGAGEQYV.

This clone occurred a few times. The J gene is TRBJ1-2, the V gene TRBV6-2 or TRBV6-3; D may be TRBD1 (6 bases). This CDR3 has 16 residues. CDR1 and CDR2 (germline): MNHEY, SVGEGT. V gave up 0 bases and J gave up 4 bases, with 15 bases separating them. In DNA, the CDR3 is TGTGCCAGCAGTTACTCGAGGGGCGGGGGCCTCTATGGCTACACCTTC. It is translated as CASSYSRGGGLYGYTF.

In its sample, this clone was seen a few times. The chain joins TRBV29-1 to TRBJ1-2, with TRBD1 matching 8 bases. CDR1 is SQVTM and CDR2 is ANQGSEA in the germline V gene. The V and J ends lost 6 bases and 2 bases, in that order; junction bases with no gene match: 8. This CDR3 contains 14 residues. The CDR3 loop reads CSVSGTGENYGYTF. CDR3 DNA: TGCAGCGTCTCCGGGACAGGAGAAAACTATGGCTACACCTTC.

As for this clone: This same CDR3 is encoded by further DNA sequences in the sample. The V gene is TRBV30, the J gene TRBJ1-2; unclear D gene. V lost 3 bases and J 7 bases, leaving 12 bases between the germline ends. Looked up from germline, CDR1 is GTSNPN and CDR2 is SVGIG (reference sequence). The CDR3 covers 12 residues. Here the CDR3 DNA reads TGTGCCTGGAGCGCCGGGGTAGGTGGCTACACCTTC. Its protein product is CAWSAGVGGYTF.